One sample yielded the 16 T cell receptor beta chains listed below, sequenced in a study of blood T cell repertoires in COVID-19 (dated by TCRdb to 2019 to 2021). The method behind the library was the immunoSEQ multiplex PCR assay. TCRdb took this table from immuneACCESS and kept in-frame rearrangements with V and J called. Such tables lack part of the clones; where checked against another copy, unresolved V genes explain under half of the gap, and the rest is unexplained. The sample table contains about 310,000 clones; only one count was recorded for around nine tenths of them. 9.5% of the sample rests with the top ten. What was sequenced was PBMCs or T cells enriched from blood (not recorded which). The receptors were gathered from a woman in her 40s who had recovered from COVID-19.

This clone has a handful of counts. The rearrangement uses TRBV7-4 and TRBJ2-7, with TRBD1 matching 7 bases. Germline V gene sequence: CDR1 SGHVT, CDR2 SQSDAQ. The V gene end was trimmed by 7 bases and the J gene end by 0 bases; junction bases not matched to a gene: 21. CDR3 length equals 19 residues. The CDR3 region has the DNA TGTGCCAGCAACGAAAAGGGGACAGCTCCTTTCTCGAGCTCCTACGAGCAGTACTTC. Protein product: CASNEKGTAPFSSSYEQYF.

The rearrangement links TRBV20-1 to TRBJ1-5; D remains ambiguous. Germline lookup yields CDR1 DFQATT and CDR2 SNEGSKA (reference sequence). Trimming pared 3 bases from V and 5 bases from J, leaving 11 bases between. This CDR3 has 13 amino acids. DNA of the CDR3: TGCAGTGCTAGTAGACGAGAGGATCAGCCCCAGCATTTT. Its protein is CSASRREDQPQHF.

This clone was counted between two and nine times. The CDR3 bases are TGTGCCAGCAGCTTAAACAGTCTTAATGAGCAGTTCTTC. It specifies CASSLNSLNEQFF. The chain couples TRBV7-3 to TRBJ2-1; D is unresolved. Germline CDR1 SGHTA, CDR2 FQGTGA. The CDR3 has 13 residues. Deletions cut 1 base from V and 7 bases from J, with 8 bases between.

The chain couples TRBV28 to TRBJ2-2, with D tentatively TRBD1 (6 bases). V was pared by 6 bases and J by 0 bases, with 11 bases between. This CDR3 region has 15 residues. The V gene's germline CDR1 is MDHEN and CDR2 SYDVKM. The CDR3 DNA reads TGTGCCAGCAGGCCACAGGGCCCGAACACCGGGGAGCTGTTTTTT. Protein sequence: CASRPQGPNTGELFF. The full variable domain, with the rest looked up from reference TRBV28 and TRBJ2-2, is DVKVTQSSRYLVKRTGEKVFLECVQDMDHENMFWYRQDPGLGLRLIYFSYDVKMKEKGDIPEGYSVSREKKERFSLILESASTNQTSMYLCASRPQGPNTGELFFGEGSRLTVL.

J is TRBJ2-7 and V is TRBV9; TRBD1 is a possible D gene (7 bases). Trimming shortened V by 3 bases and J by 5 bases, and 15 bases separated the two germline ends. CDR3 length: 14 residues. Looked up from germline, CDR1 is SGDLS and CDR2 is YYNGEE. The CDR3 loop is CASSGSARGDEQYF. In nucleotides, the CDR3 is TGTGCCAGCAGCGGCTCAGCCAGGGGGGACGAGCAGTACTTC. Supplemented by reference TRBV9 and TRBJ2-7, the full variable domain reads DSGVTQTPKHLITATGQRVTLRCSPRSGDLSVYWYQQSLDQGLQFLIQYYNGEERAKGNILERFSAQQFPDLHSELNLSSLELGDSALYFCASSGSARGDEQYFGPGTRLTVT.

J is TRBJ2-7 and V is TRBV6-2 or TRBV6-3; maybe TRBD1 (6 bases). The CDR3 consists of 14 residues. The V gene lost 4 bases and the J gene lost 3 bases, with 13 bases spanning the gap. The V gene's germline CDR1 is MNHEY and CDR2 SVGEGT. The CDR3 sequence is CASSSGTPDYEQYF. The DNA for the CDR3 is TGTGCCAGCAGTTCCGGGACACCAGACTACGAGCAGTACTTC.

The chain recombines TRBV29-1 with TRBJ2-2; 9 bases are a match to TRBD1. Germline values: CDR1 SQVTM, CDR2 ANQGSEA. This CDR3 is 17 amino acids long. After removal of 4 bases from V and 4 bases from J, the junction contained 13 bases not matched to a gene. The CDR3 loop is CSVGGGQGNLGTGELFF. The DNA of the CDR3 is TGCAGCGTTGGGGGTGGACAGGGGAACCTCGGCACCGGGGAGCTGTTTTTT.

The rearrangement links TRBV30 to TRBJ2-3; D is possibly TRBD2 (6 bases). The germline CDR1 and CDR2 sequences are GTSNPN and SVGIG (reference sequence). The CDR3 contains 12 residues. The V gene lost 5 bases and the J gene lost 4 bases, with 10 bases spanning the gap. The DNA for the CDR3 is TGTGCCTGGGACGGAGGGTCAGATACGCAGTATTTT. Encoded protein: CAWDGGSDTQYF.

The gene calls are TRBV6-2 or TRBV6-3 and TRBJ1-1, with unresolved D. V lost 2 bases, J lost 0 bases, and 4 bases lay in between. The CDR3 has 13 amino acids. Germline V lookup: CDR1 MNHEY, CDR2 SVGEGT. CDR3 in amino acids: CASSYIMNTEAFF. The CDR3 DNA reads TGTGCCAGCAGTTACATAATGAACACTGAAGCTTTCTTT.

The rearrangement uses TRBV19 and TRBJ2-3; D is perhaps TRBD2 (6 bases). This CDR3 contains 15 residues. Per germline, CDR1 LNHDA and CDR2 SQIVND (reference sequence). Between the trimmed V and J ends, which lost 3 bases and 5 bases, there was a span of 15 bases. This CDR3 reads CASSMLSGLIDTQYF. The CDR3 coding sequence is TGTGCCAGTAGTATGCTAAGCGGGCTGATAGATACGCAGTATTTT.

The chain joins TRBV13 to TRBJ2-1; the match to TRBD2 covers 14 bases. The V gene's germline CDR1 is PRHDT and CDR2 FYEKMQ (reference sequence). This CDR3 is built from 16 residues. Trimming took 5 bases from V and 10 from J; bases not matched to a gene: 10. The CDR3 DNA follows: TGTGCCAGCAGCCCCCGACTAGCGGGGGGGCCGAAGGAGCAGTTCTTC. Its protein product is CASSPRLAGGPKEQFF.

The CDR3 DNA follows: TGCGCCAGCAGCTTGGGCCGGACTAGCGGGGAGCTACAAGAGACCCAGTACTTC. It is translated as CASSLGRTSGELQETQYF. The V and J genes are TRBV5-1 and TRBJ2-5, with 12 bases fitting TRBD2. Germline trimming cut 0 bases from V and 2 bases from J; bases unmatched to any gene: 8. This CDR3 has 18 amino acids. Germline V gene data show CDR1 as SGHRS and CDR2 as YFSETQ.

This chain connects TRBV4-3 to TRBJ2-2; D not certain. Germline CDR1 and CDR2: LGHNA and YSLEER. This CDR3 spans 16 amino acids. Trimming left V 0 bases short and J 4 bases short, with 12 bases between. The CDR3 reads CASSQDPQRRTGELFF. CDR3 coding DNA: TGCGCCAGCAGCCAAGATCCCCAGCGTCGCACCGGGGAGCTGTTTTTT.

J is TRBJ2-1 and V is TRBV7-3; TRBD2 agrees at 8 bases. The CDR3 totals 16 residues. Losses at the gene ends were 6 bases for V and 3 bases for J; bases not matched to a gene: 10. The germline CDR1 and CDR2 sequences are SGHTA and FQGTGA. The CDR3 is CASRLARLASYNEQFF. The CDR3 DNA reads TGTGCCAGCAGACTGGCCCGACTAGCGAGCTACAATGAGCAGTTCTTC.

V gene TRBV6-4 combines with J gene TRBJ2-1; 8 bases are a match to TRBD2. The CDR3 has 14 amino acids. The germline V gene has CDR1 MRHNA and CDR2 SNTAGT. V was pared by 5 bases and J by 4 bases, with 4 bases of the junction left unmatched. The CDR3: CASSPQRGYNEQFF. The CDR3, as DNA: TGTGCCAGCAGTCCCCAGCGGGGGTACAATGAGCAGTTCTTC.

This sequence joins TRBV2 and TRBJ2-7; 10 nucleotides match TRBD1. V dropped 5 bases and J dropped 5; count of bases not matched to a gene: 6. Germline V lookup: CDR1 SNHLY, CDR2 FYNNEI. CDR3 size: 14 residues. Here the CDR3 reads CASSFLGQGDEQYF. The CDR3, as DNA: TGTGCCAGCAGTTTTCTCGGACAGGGGGACGAGCAGTACTTC.